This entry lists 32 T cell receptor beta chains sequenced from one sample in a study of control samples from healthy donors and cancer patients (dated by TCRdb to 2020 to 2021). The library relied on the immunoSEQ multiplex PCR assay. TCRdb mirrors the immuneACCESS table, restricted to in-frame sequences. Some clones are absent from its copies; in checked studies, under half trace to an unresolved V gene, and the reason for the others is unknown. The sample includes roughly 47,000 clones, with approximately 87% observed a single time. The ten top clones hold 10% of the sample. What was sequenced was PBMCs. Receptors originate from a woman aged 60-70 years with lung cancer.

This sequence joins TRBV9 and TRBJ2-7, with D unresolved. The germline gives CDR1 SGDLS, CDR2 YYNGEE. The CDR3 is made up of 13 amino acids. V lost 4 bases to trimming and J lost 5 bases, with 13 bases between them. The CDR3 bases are TGTGCCAGCAGCAAGCCCCCTAGGCACGAGCAGTACTTC. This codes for CASSKPPRHEQYF.

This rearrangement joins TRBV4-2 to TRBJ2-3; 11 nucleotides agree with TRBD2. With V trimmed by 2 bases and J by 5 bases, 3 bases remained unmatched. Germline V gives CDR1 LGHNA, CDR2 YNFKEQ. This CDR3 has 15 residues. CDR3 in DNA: TGTGCCAGCAGCCAAACTAGCGGGAGTAAAGATACGCAGTATTTT. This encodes CASSQTSGSKDTQYF.

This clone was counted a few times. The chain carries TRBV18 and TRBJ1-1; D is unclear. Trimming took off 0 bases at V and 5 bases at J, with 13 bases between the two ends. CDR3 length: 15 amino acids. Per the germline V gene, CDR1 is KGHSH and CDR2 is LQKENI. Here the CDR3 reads CASSPPENLRTEAFF. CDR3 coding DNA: TGTGCCAGCTCACCACCCGAAAACCTCAGGACTGAAGCTTTCTTT.

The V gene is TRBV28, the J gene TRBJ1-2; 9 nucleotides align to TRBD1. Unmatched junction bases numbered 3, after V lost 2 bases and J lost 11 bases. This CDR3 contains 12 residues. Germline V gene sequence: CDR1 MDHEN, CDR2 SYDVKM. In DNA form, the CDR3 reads TGTGCCAGCAGTTTAACCGGACAGGGGTACACCTTC. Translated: CASSLTGQGYTF.

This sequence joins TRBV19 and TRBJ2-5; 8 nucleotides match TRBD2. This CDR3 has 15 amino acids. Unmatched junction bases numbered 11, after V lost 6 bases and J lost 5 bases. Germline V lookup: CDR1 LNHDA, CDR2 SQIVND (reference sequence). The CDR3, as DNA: TGTGCCAGTAGAAGAACGAGCGGGAGCGGGGAGACCCAGTACTTC. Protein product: CASRRTSGSGETQYF.

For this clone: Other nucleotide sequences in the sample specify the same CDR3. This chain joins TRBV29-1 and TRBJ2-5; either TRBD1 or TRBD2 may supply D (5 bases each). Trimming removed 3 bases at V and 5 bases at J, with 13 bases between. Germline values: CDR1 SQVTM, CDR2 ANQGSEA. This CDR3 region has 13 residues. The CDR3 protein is CSVDRTGQETQYF. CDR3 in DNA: TGCAGCGTTGATAGAACGGGGCAGGAGACCCAGTACTTC.

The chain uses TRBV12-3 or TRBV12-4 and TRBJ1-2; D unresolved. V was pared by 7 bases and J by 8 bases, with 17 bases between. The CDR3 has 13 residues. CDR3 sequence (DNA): TGTGCCAGCACCTACATGGAATTCTCAGGCTACACCTTC. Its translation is CASTYMEFSGYTF.

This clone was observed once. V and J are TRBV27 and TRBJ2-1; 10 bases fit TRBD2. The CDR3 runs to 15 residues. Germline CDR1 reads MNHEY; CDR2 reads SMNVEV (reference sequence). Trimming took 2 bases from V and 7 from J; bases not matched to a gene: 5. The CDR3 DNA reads TGTGCCAGCAGTTTAGCTAGCGGGAGTCTAAATGAGCAGTTCTTC. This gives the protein CASSLASGSLNEQFF.

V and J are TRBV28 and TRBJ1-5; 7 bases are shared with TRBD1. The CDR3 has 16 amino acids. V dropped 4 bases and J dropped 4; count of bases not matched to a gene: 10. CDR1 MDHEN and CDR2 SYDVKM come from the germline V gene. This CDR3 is CASSSQRQGGNQPQHF. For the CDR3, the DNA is TGTGCCAGCAGTTCACAAAGACAGGGTGGAAATCAGCCCCAGCATTTT.

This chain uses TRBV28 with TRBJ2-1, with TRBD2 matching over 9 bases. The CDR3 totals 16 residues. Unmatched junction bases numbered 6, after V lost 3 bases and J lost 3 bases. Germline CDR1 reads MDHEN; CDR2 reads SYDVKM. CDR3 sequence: CASSFLAGVSYNEQFF. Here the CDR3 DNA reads TGTGCCAGCAGTTTCTTAGCGGGAGTGAGCTACAATGAGCAGTTCTTC.

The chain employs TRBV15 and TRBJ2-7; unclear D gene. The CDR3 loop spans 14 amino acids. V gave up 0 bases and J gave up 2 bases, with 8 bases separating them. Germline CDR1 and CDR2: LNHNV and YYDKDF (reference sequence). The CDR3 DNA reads TGTGCCACCAGCAGAGATCAGGTCGCCTACGAGCAGTACTTC. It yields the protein CATSRDQVAYEQYF.

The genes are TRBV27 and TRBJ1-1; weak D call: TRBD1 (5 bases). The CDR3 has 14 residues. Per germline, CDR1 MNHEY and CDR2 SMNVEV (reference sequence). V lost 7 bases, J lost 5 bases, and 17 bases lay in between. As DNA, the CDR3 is TGTGCCAGCACCTTCAGGGAAAGGAGGACTGAAGCTTTCTTT. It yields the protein CASTFRERRTEAFF.

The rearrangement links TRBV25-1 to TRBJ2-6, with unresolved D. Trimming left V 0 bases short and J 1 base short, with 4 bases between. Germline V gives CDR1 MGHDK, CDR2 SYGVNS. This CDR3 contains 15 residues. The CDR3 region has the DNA TGTGCCAGCAGTGAATATCCTTCTGGGGCCAACGTCCTGACTTTC. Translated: CASSEYPSGANVLTF.

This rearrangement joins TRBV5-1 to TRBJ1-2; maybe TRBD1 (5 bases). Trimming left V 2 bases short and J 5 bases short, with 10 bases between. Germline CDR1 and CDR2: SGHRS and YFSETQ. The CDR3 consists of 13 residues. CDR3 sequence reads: CASSFGGSYGYTF. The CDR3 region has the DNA TGCGCCAGCAGCTTCGGGGGATCATATGGCTACACCTTC. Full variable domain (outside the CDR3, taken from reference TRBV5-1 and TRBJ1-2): KAGVTQTPRYLIKTRGQQVTLSCSPISGHRSVSWYQQTPGQGLQFLFEYFSETQRNKGNFPGRFSGRQFSNSRSEMNVSTLELGDSALYLCASSFGGSYGYTFGSGTRLTVV.

The CDR3 region is CASGLYDRASYNEQFF. The CDR3 nucleotides are TGTGCTAGTGGTTTGTACGACAGGGCCTCCTACAATGAGCAGTTCTTC. The chain couples TRBV12-5 to TRBJ2-1, with TRBD1 matching over 7 bases. The trim removed 2 bases at V and 0 bases at J, leaving 4 bases unmatched. The CDR3 is made up of 16 amino acids. The germline gives CDR1 LGHNT, CDR2 FRNRAP.

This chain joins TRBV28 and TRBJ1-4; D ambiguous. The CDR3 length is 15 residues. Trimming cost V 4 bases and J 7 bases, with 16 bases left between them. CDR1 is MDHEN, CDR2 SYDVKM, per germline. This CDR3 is CASSSPSGSVEKLFF. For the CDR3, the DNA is TGTGCCAGCAGTTCCCCTAGCGGGTCGGTTGAAAAACTGTTTTTT.

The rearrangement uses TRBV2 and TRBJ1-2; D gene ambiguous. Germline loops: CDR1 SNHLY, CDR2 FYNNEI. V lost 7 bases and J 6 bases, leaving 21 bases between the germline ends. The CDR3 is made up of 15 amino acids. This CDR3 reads CASNKDGELPHGYTF. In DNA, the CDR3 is TGTGCCAGCAATAAGGACGGGGAACTACCCCATGGCTACACCTTC. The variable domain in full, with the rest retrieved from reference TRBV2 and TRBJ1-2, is EPEVTQTPSHQVTQMGQEVILRCVPISNHLYFYWYRQILGQKVEFLVSFYNNEISEKSEIFDDQFSVERPDGSNFTLKIRSTKLEDSAMYFCASNKDGELPHGYTFGSGTRLTVV.

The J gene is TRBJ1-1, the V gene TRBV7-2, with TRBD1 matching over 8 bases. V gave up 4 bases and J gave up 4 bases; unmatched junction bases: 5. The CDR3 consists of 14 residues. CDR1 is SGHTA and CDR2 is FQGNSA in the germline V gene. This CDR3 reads CASSSRGLSTEAFF. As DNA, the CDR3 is TGTGCCAGCAGCTCCAGGGGGCTTAGCACTGAAGCTTTCTTT.

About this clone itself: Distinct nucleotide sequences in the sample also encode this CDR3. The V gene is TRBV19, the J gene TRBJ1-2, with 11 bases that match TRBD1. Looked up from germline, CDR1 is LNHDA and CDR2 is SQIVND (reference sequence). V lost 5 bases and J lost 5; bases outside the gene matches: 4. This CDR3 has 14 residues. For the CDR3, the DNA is TGTGCCAGTAGTGCAAGGGACAGGGGGTATGGCTACACCTTC. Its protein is CASSARDRGYGYTF.

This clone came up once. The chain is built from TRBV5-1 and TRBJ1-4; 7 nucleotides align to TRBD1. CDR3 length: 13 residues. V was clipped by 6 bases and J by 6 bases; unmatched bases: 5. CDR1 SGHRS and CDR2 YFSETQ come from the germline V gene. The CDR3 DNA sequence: TGCGCCAGCAATCCAGGGGGGGATGAAAAACTGTTTTTT. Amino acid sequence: CASNPGGDEKLFF.

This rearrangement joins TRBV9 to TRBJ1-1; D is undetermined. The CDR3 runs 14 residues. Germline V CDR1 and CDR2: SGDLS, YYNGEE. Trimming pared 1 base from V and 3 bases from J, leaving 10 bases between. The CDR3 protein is CASSVTALDTEAFF. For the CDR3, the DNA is TGTGCCAGCAGCGTAACCGCCCTCGACACTGAAGCTTTCTTT.

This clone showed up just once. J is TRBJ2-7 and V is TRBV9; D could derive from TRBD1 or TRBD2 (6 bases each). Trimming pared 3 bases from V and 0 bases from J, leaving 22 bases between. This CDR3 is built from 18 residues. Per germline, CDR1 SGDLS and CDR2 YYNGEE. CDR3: CASSAGGVDRPYSYEQYF. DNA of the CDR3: TGTGCCAGCAGCGCGGGCGGGGTCGACAGGCCCTACTCCTACGAGCAGTACTTC.

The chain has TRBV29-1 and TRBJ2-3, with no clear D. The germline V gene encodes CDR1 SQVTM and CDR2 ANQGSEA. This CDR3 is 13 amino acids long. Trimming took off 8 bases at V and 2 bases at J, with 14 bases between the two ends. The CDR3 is CSTRRELTDTQYF. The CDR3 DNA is TGCAGCACCCGAAGGGAACTCACAGATACGCAGTATTTT.

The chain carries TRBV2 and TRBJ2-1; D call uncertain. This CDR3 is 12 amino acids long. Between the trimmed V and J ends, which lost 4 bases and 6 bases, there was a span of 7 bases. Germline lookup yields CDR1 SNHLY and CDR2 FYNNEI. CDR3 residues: CASSGQFNEQFF. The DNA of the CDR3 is TGTGCCAGCAGTGGACAATTCAATGAGCAGTTCTTC. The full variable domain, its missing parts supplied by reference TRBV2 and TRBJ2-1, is EPEVTQTPSHQVTQMGQEVILRCVPISNHLYFYWYRQILGQKVEFLVSFYNNEISEKSEIFDDQFSVERPDGSNFTLKIRSTKLEDSAMYFCASSGQFNEQFFGPGTRLTVL.

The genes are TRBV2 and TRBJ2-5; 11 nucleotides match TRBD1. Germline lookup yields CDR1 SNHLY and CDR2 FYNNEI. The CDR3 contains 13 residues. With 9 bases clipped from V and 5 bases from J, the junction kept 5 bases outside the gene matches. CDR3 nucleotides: TGTGCCAGTGGACAGGGGGCTTTGGAGACCCAGTACTTC. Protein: CASGQGALETQYF.

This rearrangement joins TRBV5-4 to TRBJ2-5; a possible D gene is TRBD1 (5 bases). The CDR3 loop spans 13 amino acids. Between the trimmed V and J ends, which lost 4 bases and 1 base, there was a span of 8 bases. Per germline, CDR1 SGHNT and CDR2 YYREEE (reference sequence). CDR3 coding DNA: TGTGCCAGCAGCCTGGACACCCAAGAGACCCAGTACTTC. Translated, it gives CASSLDTQETQYF.

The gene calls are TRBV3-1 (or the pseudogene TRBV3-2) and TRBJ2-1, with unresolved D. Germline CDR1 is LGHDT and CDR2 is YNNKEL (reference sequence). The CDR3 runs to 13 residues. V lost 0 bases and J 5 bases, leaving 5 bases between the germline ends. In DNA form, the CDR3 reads TGTGCCAGCAGCCAAGATATCAACAATGAGCAGTTCTTC. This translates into CASSQDINNEQFF.

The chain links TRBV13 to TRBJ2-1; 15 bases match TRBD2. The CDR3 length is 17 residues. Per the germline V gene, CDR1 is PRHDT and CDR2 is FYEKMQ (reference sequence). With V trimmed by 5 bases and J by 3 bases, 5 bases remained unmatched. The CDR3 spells CASSPRGLAGGYNEQFF. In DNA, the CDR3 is TGTGCCAGCAGCCCTAGGGGACTAGCGGGAGGCTACAATGAGCAGTTCTTC.

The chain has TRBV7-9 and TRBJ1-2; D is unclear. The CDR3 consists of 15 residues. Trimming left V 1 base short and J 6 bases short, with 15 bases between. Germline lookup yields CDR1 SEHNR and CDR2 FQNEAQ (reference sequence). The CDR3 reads CASSLVIPIKDGYTF. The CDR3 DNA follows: TGTGCCAGCAGCTTAGTAATTCCCATCAAGGATGGCTACACCTTC. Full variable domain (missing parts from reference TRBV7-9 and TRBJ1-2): DTGVSQNPRHKITKRGQNVTFRCDPISEHNRLYWYRQTLGQGPEFLTYFQNEAQLEKSRLLSDRFSAERPKGSFSTLEIQRTEQGDSAMYLCASSLVIPIKDGYTFGSGTRLTVV.

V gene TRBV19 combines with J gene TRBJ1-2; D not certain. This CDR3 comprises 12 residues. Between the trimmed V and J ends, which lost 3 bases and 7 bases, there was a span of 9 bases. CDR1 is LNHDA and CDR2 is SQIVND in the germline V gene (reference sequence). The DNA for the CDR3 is TGTGCCAGTAGTATTGCAATGGCTGGCTACACCTTC. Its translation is CASSIAMAGYTF.

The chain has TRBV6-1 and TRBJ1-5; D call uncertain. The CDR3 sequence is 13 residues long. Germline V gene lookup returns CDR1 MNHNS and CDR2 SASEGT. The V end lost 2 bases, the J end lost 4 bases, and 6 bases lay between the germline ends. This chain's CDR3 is CASSENGNQPQHF. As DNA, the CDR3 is TGTGCCAGCAGTGAAAACGGGAATCAGCCCCAGCATTTT.

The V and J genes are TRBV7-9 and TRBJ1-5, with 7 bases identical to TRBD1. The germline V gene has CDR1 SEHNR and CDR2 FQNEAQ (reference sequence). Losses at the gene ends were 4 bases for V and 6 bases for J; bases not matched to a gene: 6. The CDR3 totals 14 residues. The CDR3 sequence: CASSSGTVIQPQHF. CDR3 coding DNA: TGTGCCAGCAGCTCAGGGACAGTGATTCAGCCCCAGCATTTT.